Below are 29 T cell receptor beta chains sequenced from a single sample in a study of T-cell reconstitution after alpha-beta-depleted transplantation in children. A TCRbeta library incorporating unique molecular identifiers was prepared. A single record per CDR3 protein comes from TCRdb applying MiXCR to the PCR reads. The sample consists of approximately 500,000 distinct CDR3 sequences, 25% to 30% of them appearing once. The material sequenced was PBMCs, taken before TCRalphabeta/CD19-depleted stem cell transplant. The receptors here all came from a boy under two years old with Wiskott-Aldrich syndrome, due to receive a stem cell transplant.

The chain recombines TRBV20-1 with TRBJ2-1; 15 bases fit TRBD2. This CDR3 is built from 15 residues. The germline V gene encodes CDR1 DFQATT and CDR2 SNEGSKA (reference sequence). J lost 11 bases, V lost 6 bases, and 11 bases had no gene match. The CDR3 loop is CSADDRTSGREKQFF. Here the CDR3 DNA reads TGCAGTGCGGACGACAGGACTAGCGGGAGGGAAAAGCAGTTCTTC.

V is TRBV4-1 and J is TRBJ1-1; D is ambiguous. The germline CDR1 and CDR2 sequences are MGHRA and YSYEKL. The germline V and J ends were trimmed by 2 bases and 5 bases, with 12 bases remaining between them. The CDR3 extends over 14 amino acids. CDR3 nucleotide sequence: TGCGCCAGCAGCCAACGGGGAGGTGGTACTGAAGCTTTCTTT. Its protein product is CASSQRGGGTEAFF.

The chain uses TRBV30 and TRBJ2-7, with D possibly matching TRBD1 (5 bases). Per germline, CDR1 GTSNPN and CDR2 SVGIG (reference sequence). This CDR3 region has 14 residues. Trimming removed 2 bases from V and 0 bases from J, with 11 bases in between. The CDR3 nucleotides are TGTGCCTGGAGTCCGACAGTAAGCTCCTACGAGCAGTACTTC. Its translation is CAWSPTVSSYEQYF. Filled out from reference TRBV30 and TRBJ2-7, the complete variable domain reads SQTIHQWPATLVQPVGSPLSLECTVEGTSNPNLYWYRQAAGRGLQLLFYSVGIGQISSEVPQNLSASRPQDRQFILSSKKLLLSDSGFYLCAWSPTVSSYEQYFGPGTRLTVT.

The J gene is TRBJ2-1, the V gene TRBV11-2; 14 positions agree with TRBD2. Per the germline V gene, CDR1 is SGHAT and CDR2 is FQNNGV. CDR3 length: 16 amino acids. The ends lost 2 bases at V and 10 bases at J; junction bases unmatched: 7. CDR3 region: CASSLLGLAGVQEQFF. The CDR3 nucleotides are TGTGCCAGCAGCTTACTGGGACTAGCGGGAGTACAGGAGCAGTTCTTC.

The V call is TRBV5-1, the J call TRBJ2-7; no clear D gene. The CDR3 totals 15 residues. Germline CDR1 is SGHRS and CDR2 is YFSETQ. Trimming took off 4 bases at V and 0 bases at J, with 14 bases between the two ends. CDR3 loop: CASSPLSQSSYEQYF. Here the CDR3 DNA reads TGCGCCAGCAGCCCCCTTTCACAGAGCTCCTACGAGCAGTACTTC.

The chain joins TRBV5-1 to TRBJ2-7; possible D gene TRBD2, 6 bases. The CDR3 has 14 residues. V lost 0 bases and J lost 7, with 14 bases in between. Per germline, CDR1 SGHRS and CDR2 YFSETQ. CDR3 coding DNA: TGCGCCAGCAGCTTGGCGGAGGGAGTTGGAGAGCAGTACTTC. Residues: CASSLAEGVGEQYF.

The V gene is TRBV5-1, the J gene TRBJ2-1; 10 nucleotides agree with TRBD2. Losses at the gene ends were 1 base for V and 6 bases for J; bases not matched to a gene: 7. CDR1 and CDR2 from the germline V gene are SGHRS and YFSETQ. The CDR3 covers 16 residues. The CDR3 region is CASSLTLAGTCNEQFF. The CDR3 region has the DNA TGCGCCAGCAGCTTGACACTAGCGGGGACGTGCAATGAGCAGTTCTTC.

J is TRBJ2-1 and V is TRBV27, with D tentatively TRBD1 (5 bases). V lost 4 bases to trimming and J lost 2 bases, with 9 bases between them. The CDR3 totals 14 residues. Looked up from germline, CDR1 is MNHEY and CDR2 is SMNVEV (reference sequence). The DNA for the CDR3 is TGTGCCAGCAGTTCGGTGGGGCCCTACAATGAGCAGTTCTTC. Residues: CASSSVGPYNEQFF.

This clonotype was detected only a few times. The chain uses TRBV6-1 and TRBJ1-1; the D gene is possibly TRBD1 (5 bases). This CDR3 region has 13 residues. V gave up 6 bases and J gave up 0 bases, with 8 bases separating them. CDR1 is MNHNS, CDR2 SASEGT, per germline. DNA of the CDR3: TGTGCCAGCAGGGGGCCGATGAACACTGAAGCTTTCTTT. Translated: CASRGPMNTEAFF.

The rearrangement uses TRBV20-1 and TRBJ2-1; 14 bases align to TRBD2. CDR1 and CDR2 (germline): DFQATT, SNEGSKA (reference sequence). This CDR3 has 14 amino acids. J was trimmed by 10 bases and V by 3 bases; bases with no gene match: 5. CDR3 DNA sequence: TGCAGTGCTAGTGGACTAGCGGGAGGAAGGGAGCAGTTCTTC. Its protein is CSASGLAGGREQFF.

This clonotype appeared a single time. In nucleotides, the CDR3 is TGTGCCACCAGTGAGGGCGGACTAGCGAAGGTATACAATGAGCAGTTCTTC. Its translation is CATSEGGLAKVYNEQFF. This sequence joins TRBV24-1 and TRBJ2-1; 9 nucleotides line up with TRBD2. CDR1 is KGHDR and CDR2 is SFDVKD in the germline V gene. Trimming removed 4 bases from V and 4 bases from J; junction bases left unmatched: 10. The CDR3 runs 17 residues.

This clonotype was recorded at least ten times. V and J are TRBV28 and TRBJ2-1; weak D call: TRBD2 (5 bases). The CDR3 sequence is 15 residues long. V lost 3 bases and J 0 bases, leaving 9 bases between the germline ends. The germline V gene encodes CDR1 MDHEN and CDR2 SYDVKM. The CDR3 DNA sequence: TGTGCCAGCAGTTTCCCGGGGAGCTCCTACAATGAGCAGTTCTTC. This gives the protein CASSFPGSSYNEQFF.

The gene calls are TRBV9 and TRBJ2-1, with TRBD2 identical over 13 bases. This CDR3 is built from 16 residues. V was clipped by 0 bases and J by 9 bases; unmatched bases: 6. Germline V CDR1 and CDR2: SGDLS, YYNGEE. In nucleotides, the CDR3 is TGTGCCAGCAGCGTAGTAGGACTAGCGGGAGAGGTTGAGCAGTTCTTC. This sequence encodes CASSVVGLAGEVEQFF.

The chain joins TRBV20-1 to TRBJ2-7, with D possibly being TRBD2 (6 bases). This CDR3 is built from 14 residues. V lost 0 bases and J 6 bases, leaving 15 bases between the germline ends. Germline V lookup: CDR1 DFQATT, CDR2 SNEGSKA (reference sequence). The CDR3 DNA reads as TGCAGTGCTAGAGAAGGGGAGGAGTGGGGCGAGCAGTACTTC. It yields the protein CSAREGEEWGEQYF.

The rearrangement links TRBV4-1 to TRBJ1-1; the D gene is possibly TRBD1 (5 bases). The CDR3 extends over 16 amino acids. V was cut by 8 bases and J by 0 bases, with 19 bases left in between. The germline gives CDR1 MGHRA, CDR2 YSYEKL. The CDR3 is CASRPGQGGMNTEAFF. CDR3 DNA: TGCGCCAGCCGGCCCGGCCAGGGCGGTATGAACACTGAAGCTTTCTTT.

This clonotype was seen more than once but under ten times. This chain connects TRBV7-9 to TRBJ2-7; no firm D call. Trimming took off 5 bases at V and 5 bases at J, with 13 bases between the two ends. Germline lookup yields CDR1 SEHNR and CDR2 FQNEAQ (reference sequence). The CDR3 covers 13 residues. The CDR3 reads CASSIVAADEQYF. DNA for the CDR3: TGTGCCAGCAGCATAGTCGCGGCCGACGAGCAGTACTTC.

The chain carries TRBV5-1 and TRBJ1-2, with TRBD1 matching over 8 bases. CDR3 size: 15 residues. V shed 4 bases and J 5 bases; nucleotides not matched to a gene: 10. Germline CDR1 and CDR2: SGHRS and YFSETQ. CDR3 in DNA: TGCGCCAGCAGCGCCAGGGGGCGATTGATTTATGGCTACACCTTC. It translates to CASSARGRLIYGYTF.

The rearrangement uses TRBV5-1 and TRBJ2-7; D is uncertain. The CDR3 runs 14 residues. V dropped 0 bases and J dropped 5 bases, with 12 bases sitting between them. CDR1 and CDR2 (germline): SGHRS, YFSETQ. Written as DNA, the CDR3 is TGCGCCAGCAGCTTGGAGAGGTTGGGCCACGAGCAGTACTTC. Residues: CASSLERLGHEQYF. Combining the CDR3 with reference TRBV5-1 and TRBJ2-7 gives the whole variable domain KAGVTQTPRYLIKTRGQQVTLSCSPISGHRSVSWYQQTPGQGLQFLFEYFSETQRNKGNFPGRFSGRQFSNSRSEMNVSTLELGDSALYLCASSLERLGHEQYFGPGTRLTVT.

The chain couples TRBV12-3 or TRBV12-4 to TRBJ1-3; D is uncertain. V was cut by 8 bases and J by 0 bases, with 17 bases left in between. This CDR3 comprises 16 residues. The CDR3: CASGGPLGPSGNTIYF. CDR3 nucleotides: TGTGCCAGCGGTGGGCCCCTCGGGCCCTCTGGAAACACCATATATTTT.

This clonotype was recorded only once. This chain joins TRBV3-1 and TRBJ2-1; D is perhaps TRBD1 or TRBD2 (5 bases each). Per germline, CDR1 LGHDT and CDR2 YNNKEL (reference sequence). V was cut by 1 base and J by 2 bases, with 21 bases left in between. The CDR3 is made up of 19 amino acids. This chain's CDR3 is CASSQAGLYEGAPYNEQFF. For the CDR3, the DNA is TGTGCCAGCAGCCAAGCGGGGCTGTATGAGGGAGCACCCTACAATGAGCAGTTCTTC.

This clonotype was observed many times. CDR3 DNA sequence: TGCAGTGCTAGCGGGAACTACAATGAGCAGTTCTTC. Encoded protein: CSASGNYNEQFF. The chain has TRBV20-1 and TRBJ2-1; the D gene is possibly TRBD2 (5 bases). Trimming took off 3 bases at V and 3 bases at J, with 6 bases between the two ends. CDR3 length: 12 amino acids. Germline assignment: CDR1 DFQATT and CDR2 SNEGSKA (reference sequence).

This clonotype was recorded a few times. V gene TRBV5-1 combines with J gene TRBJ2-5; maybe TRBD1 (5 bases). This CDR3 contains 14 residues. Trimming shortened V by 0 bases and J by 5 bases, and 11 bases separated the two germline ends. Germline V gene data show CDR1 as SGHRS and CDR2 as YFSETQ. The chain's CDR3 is CASSLGRQGETQYF. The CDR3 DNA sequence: TGCGCCAGCAGCTTGGGAAGGCAGGGCGAGACCCAGTACTTC. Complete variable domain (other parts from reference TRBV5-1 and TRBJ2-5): KAGVTQTPRYLIKTRGQQVTLSCSPISGHRSVSWYQQTPGQGLQFLFEYFSETQRNKGNFPGRFSGRQFSNSRSEMNVSTLELGDSALYLCASSLGRQGETQYFGPGTRLLVL.

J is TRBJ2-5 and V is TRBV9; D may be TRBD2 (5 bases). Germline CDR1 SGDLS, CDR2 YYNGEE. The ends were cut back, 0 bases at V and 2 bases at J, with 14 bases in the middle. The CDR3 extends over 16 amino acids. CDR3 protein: CASSVVASGAQETQYF. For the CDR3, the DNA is TGTGCCAGCAGCGTAGTAGCCAGCGGAGCTCAAGAGACCCAGTACTTC. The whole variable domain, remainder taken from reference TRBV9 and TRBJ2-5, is DSGVTQTPKHLITATGQRVTLRCSPRSGDLSVYWYQQSLDQGLQFLIQYYNGEERAKGNILERFSAQQFPDLHSELNLSSLELGDSALYFCASSVVASGAQETQYFGPGTRLLVL.

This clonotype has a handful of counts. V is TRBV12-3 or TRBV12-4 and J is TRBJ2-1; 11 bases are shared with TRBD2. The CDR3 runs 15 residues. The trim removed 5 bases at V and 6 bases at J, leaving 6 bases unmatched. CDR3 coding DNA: TGTGCCAGCAGTCCTAGCGGGAGGATACTCAATGAGCAGTTCTTC. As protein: CASSPSGRILNEQFF.

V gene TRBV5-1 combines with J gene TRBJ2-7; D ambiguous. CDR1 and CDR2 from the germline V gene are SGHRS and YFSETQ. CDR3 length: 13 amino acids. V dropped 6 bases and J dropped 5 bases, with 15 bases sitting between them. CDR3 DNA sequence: TGCGCCAGCACGGATAGTACATTCCACGAGCAGTACTTC. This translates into CASTDSTFHEQYF.

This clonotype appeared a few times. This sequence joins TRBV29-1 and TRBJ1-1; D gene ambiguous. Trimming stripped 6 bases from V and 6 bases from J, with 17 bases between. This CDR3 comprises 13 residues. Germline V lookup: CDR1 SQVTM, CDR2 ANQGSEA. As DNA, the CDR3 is TGCAGCGTCCATAGACTCGGCAACTCTGAAGCTTTCTTT. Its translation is CSVHRLGNSEAFF.

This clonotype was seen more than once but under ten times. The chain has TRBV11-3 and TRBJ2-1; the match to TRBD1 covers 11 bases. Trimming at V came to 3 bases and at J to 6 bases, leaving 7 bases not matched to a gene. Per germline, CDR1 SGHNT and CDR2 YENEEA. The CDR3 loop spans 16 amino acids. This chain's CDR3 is CASSLDRGHSINEQFF. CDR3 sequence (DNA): TGTGCCAGCAGCTTGGACAGGGGGCATAGTATCAATGAGCAGTTCTTC.

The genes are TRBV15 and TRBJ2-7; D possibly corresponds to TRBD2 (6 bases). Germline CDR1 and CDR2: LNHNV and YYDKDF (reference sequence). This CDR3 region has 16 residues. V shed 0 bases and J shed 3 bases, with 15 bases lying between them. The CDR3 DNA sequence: TGTGCCACCAGCAGAGATAAGCGGGTGGGGGTCTACGAGCAGTACTTC. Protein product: CATSRDKRVGVYEQYF.

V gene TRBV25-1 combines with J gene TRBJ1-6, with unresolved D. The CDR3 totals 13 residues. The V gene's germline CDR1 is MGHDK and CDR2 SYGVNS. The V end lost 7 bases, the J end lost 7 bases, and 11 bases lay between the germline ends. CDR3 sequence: CASMSRENSPLHF. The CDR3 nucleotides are TGTGCCAGCATGTCTCGTGAGAATTCACCCCTCCACTTT.